Following are 19 T cell receptor beta chains from one sample sequenced in a study of blood T cell repertoires in COVID-19. Assay used: immunoSEQ multiplex PCR; TCRdb lists only in-frame clones, some missing. The sample has roughly 200,000 clones, about 83% seen once; the top ten hold roughly 9.4%. Sequencing used peripheral blood. These receptors were collected from a man aged 40-49 years with active or convalescent COVID-19.

This clone was found once. V is TRBV30 and J is TRBJ1-6, with TRBD1 matching 8 bases. This CDR3 comprises 14 residues. Germline V CDR1 and CDR2: GTSNPN, SVGIG (reference sequence). J was trimmed by 4 bases and V by 8 bases; bases with no gene match: 7. CDR3 protein: CAGETGDYNSPLHF. The CDR3 DNA follows: TGTGCCGGAGAGACAGGGGATTATAATTCACCCCTCCACTTT. The whole variable domain, remainder taken from reference TRBV30 and TRBJ1-6, is SQTIHQWPATLVQPVGSPLSLECTVEGTSNPNLYWYRQAAGRGLQLLFYSVGIGQISSEVPQNLSASRPQDRQFILSSKKLLLSDSGFYLCAGETGDYNSPLHFGNGTRLTVT.

The rearrangement links TRBV9 to TRBJ2-2; 9 bases are a match to TRBD1. Germline V gives CDR1 SGDLS, CDR2 YYNGEE. The V segment lost 6 bases and the J segment 0 bases; nucleotides outside the gene matches: 6. The CDR3 sequence is 16 residues long. CDR3 amino acids: CASTPRQGANTGELFF. For the CDR3, the DNA is TGTGCCAGCACCCCCAGACAGGGGGCGAACACCGGGGAGCTGTTTTTT.

This clone appeared a few times. The DNA of the CDR3 is TGTGCCAGCGAACGAGATGGCTACAATGAGCAGTTCTTC. Translated: CASERDGYNEQFF. This chain joins TRBV7-9 and TRBJ2-1; D is ambiguous. Between the trimmed V and J ends, which lost 8 bases and 3 bases, there was a span of 11 bases. The CDR3 is 13 residues long. The germline CDR1 and CDR2 sequences are SEHNR and FQNEAQ (reference sequence).

The V gene is TRBV4-3, the J gene TRBJ2-2; tentatively, D is TRBD1 (6 bases). Germline CDR1 LGHNA, CDR2 YSLEER. The V end was cut by 5 bases, the J end by 8 bases, with 18 bases between. This CDR3 has 15 amino acids. CDR3 nucleotide sequence: TGCGCCAGCAGCACACAGGGCGTGGGGAGTGGGGAGCTGTTTTTT. It specifies CASSTQGVGSGELFF.

This clone was seen more than once but under ten times. The chain combines TRBV10-1 with TRBJ1-3, with TRBD1 identical over 7 bases. With 6 bases clipped from V and 3 bases from J, the junction kept 17 bases outside the gene matches. Germline loops: CDR1 WNHNN, CDR2 SYGVQD (reference sequence). CDR3 length equals 18 residues. The CDR3 loop is CASRGSLRQGLGGNTIYF. The CDR3 DNA is TGCGCCAGCAGAGGGAGTTTGAGACAGGGTTTAGGTGGAAACACCATATATTTT.

The sample holds one count of this clone. This rearrangement joins TRBV5-6 to TRBJ1-4; 8 nucleotides agree with TRBD1. This CDR3 region has 17 residues. V lost 4 bases, J lost 2 bases, and 10 bases stayed unmatched. Germline loops: CDR1 SGHDT, CDR2 YYEEEE. CDR3: CASSPLQGGGTNEKLFF. In DNA form, the CDR3 reads TGTGCCAGCAGCCCGCTACAGGGGGGAGGTACTAATGAAAAACTGTTTTTT.

The rearrangement uses TRBV6-6 and TRBJ2-7; 7 bases line up with TRBD1. Trimming at V came to 7 bases and at J to 3 bases, leaving 9 bases not matched to a gene. CDR1 is MNHNY and CDR2 is SVGAGI in the germline V gene (reference sequence). The CDR3 is made up of 14 amino acids. CDR3 DNA sequence: TGTGCCAGCACCCTCCGGGACAGAAACTACGAGCAGTACTTC. Encoded protein: CASTLRDRNYEQYF.

This chain joins TRBV19 and TRBJ1-1; 9 bases match TRBD1. CDR1 LNHDA and CDR2 SQIVND come from the germline V gene (reference sequence). V trimming: 7 bases; J trimming: 4 bases; junction bases outside the gene matches: 10. CDR3 length: 15 residues. The CDR3 spells CASTFTGGGFTEAFF. As DNA, the CDR3 is TGTGCCAGTACCTTTACAGGGGGCGGGTTCACTGAAGCTTTCTTT. Drawing the rest from reference TRBV19 and TRBJ1-1, the complete variable domain is DGGITQSPKYLFRKEGQNVTLSCEQNLNHDAMYWYRQDPGQGLRLIYYSQIVNDFQKGDIAEGYSVSREKKESFPLTVTSAQKNPTAFYLCASTFTGGGFTEAFFGQGTRLTVV.

The genes are TRBV11-3 and TRBJ2-7; D uncertain. Trimming stripped 0 bases from V and 6 bases from J, with 9 bases between. Germline V gives CDR1 SGHNT, CDR2 YENEEA. The CDR3 spans 13 residues. The CDR3 loop is CASSLDMQAEQYF. CDR3 in DNA: TGTGCCAGCAGCTTAGATATGCAGGCCGAGCAGTACTTC.

The chain links TRBV24-1 to TRBJ2-5, with TRBD2 matching over 11 bases. J gave up 1 base and V 5 bases, and 2 bases lay outside the gene matches. CDR3 length: 15 residues. CDR1 is KGHDR, CDR2 SFDVKD, per germline. The DNA for the CDR3 is TGTGCCACCAGTGTGGGGACTAGCGGCCAAGAGACCCAGTACTTC. This codes for CATSVGTSGQETQYF.

The chain has TRBV19 and TRBJ2-1; D might be TRBD1 (5 bases). There are 17 residues in the CDR3. Germline lookup yields CDR1 LNHDA and CDR2 SQIVND (reference sequence). V lost 4 bases and J 2 bases, leaving 18 bases between the germline ends. CDR3 sequence reads: CASSTNLDTTTYNEQFF. DNA for the CDR3: TGTGCCAGTAGTACCAACCTGGACACCACCACCTACAATGAGCAGTTCTTC.

The rearrangement links TRBV30 to TRBJ2-3; D unresolved. Germline CDR1 GTSNPN, CDR2 SVGIG (reference sequence). The V and J ends lost 1 base and 0 bases respectively, with 17 bases between them. The length of the CDR3 is 17 residues. CDR3 sequence reads: CAWSARLVADSTDTQYF. The CDR3 coding sequence is TGTGCCTGGAGTGCCCGCCTAGTGGCAGACAGCACAGATACGCAGTATTTT.

V usage is TRBV28 and J usage is TRBJ2-7; 11 nucleotides align to TRBD2. CDR3 length: 15 amino acids. In germline, CDR1 is MDHEN, CDR2 SYDVKM. With 5 bases clipped from V and 0 bases from J, the junction kept 3 bases outside the gene matches. The CDR3 protein is CASSLGTSGSYEQYF. CDR3 DNA: TGTGCCAGCAGTCTAGGGACTAGCGGCTCCTACGAGCAGTACTTC.

The chain couples TRBV9 to TRBJ1-1; D may be TRBD1 (6 bases). CDR3 length: 13 amino acids. The germline V gene encodes CDR1 SGDLS and CDR2 YYNGEE. V was cut by 0 bases and J by 3 bases, with 6 bases left in between. CDR3 DNA: TGTGCCAGCAGCGTAGACAGGGACACTGAAGCTTTCTTT. It specifies CASSVDRDTEAFF.

This clone has more than one count but fewer than ten. CDR3 coding DNA: TGTGCCAGCAACGCGAGTGGAGCTAACTATGGCTACACCTTC. It is translated as CASNASGANYGYTF. The chain couples TRBV7-3 to TRBJ1-2, with D uncertain. Germline assignment: CDR1 SGHTA and CDR2 FQGTGA. V was pared by 7 bases and J by 0 bases, with 12 bases between. This CDR3 spans 14 amino acids.

The chain recombines TRBV7-9 with TRBJ1-4, with a possible D match to TRBD1 (6 bases). The CDR3 sequence is 14 residues long. Germline V gene sequence: CDR1 SEHNR, CDR2 FQNEAQ (reference sequence). The V end was cut by 3 bases, the J end by 4 bases, with 9 bases between. In DNA form, the CDR3 reads TGTGCCAGCAGCTTGACAGGTGGTAATGAAAAACTGTTTTTT. It yields the protein CASSLTGGNEKLFF.

The chain carries TRBV6-1 and TRBJ2-3; D is perhaps TRBD2 (5 bases). Between the trimmed V and J ends, which lost 1 base and 0 bases, there was a span of 8 bases. Germline CDR1 MNHNS, CDR2 SASEGT. This CDR3 comprises 15 residues. The CDR3 bases are TGTGCCAGCAGTGAAGGAGCGGATAGCACAGATACGCAGTATTTT. It specifies CASSEGADSTDTQYF.

The sample holds a few counts of this clone. The chain has TRBV7-8 and TRBJ1-2; D may be TRBD1 (6 bases). This CDR3 is 14 amino acids long. Germline V CDR1 and CDR2: SGHVS, FQNEAQ. With 3 bases removed from V and 4 bases from J, the gap between germline ends came to 12 bases. The CDR3 DNA reads TGTGCCAGCAGCTTTCTGGGGGCCTTCTATGGCTACACCTTC. Amino acids: CASSFLGAFYGYTF.

The V gene is TRBV29-1, the J gene TRBJ2-5; TRBD2 matches at 8 bases. The length of the CDR3 is 15 residues. Germline V gene data show CDR1 as SQVTM and CDR2 as ANQGSEA. V trimming: 7 bases; J trimming: 7 bases; junction bases outside the gene matches: 17. CDR3 bases: TGCAGCGCGGCAGTACTAGCGGAGAGGGGGGGGACCCAGTACTTC. Protein: CSAAVLAERGGTQYF. The full variable domain, completed using reference TRBV29-1 and TRBJ2-5, is SAVISQKPSRDICQRGTSLTIQCQVDSQVTMMFWYRQQPGQSLTLIATANQGSEATYESGFVIDKFPISRPNLTFSTLTVSNMSPEDSSIYLCSAAVLAERGGTQYFGPGTRLLVL.